This TCR beta chain was obtained from a study of T cells in localized non-small cell lung cancer. Whole-study findings and limits: Median detection of top 100 tumor clones in adjacent lung was 57 clones.

The method was immunoSEQ multiplex PCR; TCRdb's version includes in-frame clones alone and lacks a portion of them. The data contain 45,000 to 55,000 clones, around three quarters of them singletons. Comment on this clone: Its antigen remains unknown.

J lost 6 bases, V lost 0 bases, and 5 bases had no gene match. This CDR3 region has 15 residues. The germline V gene has CDR1 SGHTA and CDR2 FQGTGA. The receptor was derived from a man aged 35-75 years with stage I squamous cell lung carcinoma. The J gene is TRBJ2-1, the V gene TRBV7-3, with 7 bases fitting TRBD1. The sample was peripheral blood, taken before any cancer treatment. For the CDR3, the DNA is TGTGCCAGCAGCTTAACCTCCGACAGGGTCAATGAGCAGTTCTTC. It specifies CASSLTSDRVNEQFF.